The T cell receptor (beta chain) under discussion was sequenced for a study of cytomegalovirus exposure and HLA in healthy donors. General study findings and limits: The authors listed around 150 TCR beta chains as cytomegalovirus-associated. The classifier reportedly diagnosed cytomegalovirus status with high specificity and sensitivity. Follow-up analysis later connected one missense variant in DCLRE1C with trimming of TCR beta V- and J-genes. Based on reports, TCR beta sequences accurately predicted HLA-A and HLA-B alleles for most subjects.

The PCR used 60 Vbeta and 13 Jbeta primers. Only in-frame clones appear in the TCRdb table, and some are missing; sequencing was by immunoSEQ multiplex PCR. This repertoire shows about 180,000 clones, 70% to 85% found once; its top ten account for more than 0.95%. A note on this clone: Its antigen is undetermined.

Material for sequencing was PBMCs. The source is a girl aged 2 to 10 in good health and CMV-seropositive.

CDR3 nucleotides: TGTGCCAGCAGCGTAGGTGTCTCAACTACTGAAAGTTGGTATGGCTACACCTTC. It encodes CASSVGVSTTESWYGYTF. V is TRBV9 and J is TRBJ1-2; D is unclear. V shed 0 bases and J shed 5 bases, with 23 bases lying between them. Germline V lookup: CDR1 SGDLS, CDR2 YYNGEE. CDR3 length: 18 residues. The entire variable domain, with the rest obtained from reference TRBV9 and TRBJ1-2, is as follows: DSGVTQTPKHLITATGQRVTLRCSPRSGDLSVYWYQQSLDQGLQFLIQYYNGEERAKGNILERFSAQQFPDLHSELNLSSLELGDSALYFCASSVGVSTTESWYGYTFGSGTRLTVV.